The 16 T cell receptor beta chains given below trace back to one sample, sequenced in a study of cytomegalovirus exposure and HLA in healthy donors. Here immunoSEQ multiplex PCR was the method, and the copy in TCRdb shows in-frame clones only, minus some. The profile shows about 100,000 clones, 85% to 95% of them singletons. Sequenced input: PBMCs. The receptors originated from a woman between 18 and 29 years old in good health and CMV-seronegative.

This sequence joins TRBV29-1 and TRBJ2-7, with a weak D call TRBD2 (5 bases). V lost 6 bases, J lost 3 bases, and 12 bases lay in between. Germline CDR1 and CDR2: SQVTM and ANQGSEA. This CDR3 has 12 residues. CDR3 region: CSVSDEGYEQYF. The CDR3 DNA follows: TGCAGCGTATCAGACGAGGGCTACGAGCAGTACTTC.

The chain carries TRBV6-5 and TRBJ2-3; 11 nucleotides agree with TRBD1. The CDR3 consists of 15 residues. The V gene end was trimmed by 0 bases and the J gene end by 5 bases; junction bases not matched to a gene: 1. Germline V lookup: CDR1 MNHEY, CDR2 SVGAGI. CDR3 DNA sequence: TGTGCCAGCAGTTACTCGGGACAGGGGGAAGATACGCAGTATTTT. Translating it yields CASSYSGQGEDTQYF.

V usage is TRBV6-1 and J usage is TRBJ2-6; 7 nucleotides align to TRBD1. With V trimmed by 1 base and J by 0 bases, 0 bases remained unmatched. The CDR3 has 16 amino acids. The germline gives CDR1 MNHNS, CDR2 SASEGT. CDR3 sequence: CASSEGTGSGANVLTF. Written as DNA, the CDR3 is TGTGCCAGCAGTGAAGGGACAGGCTCTGGGGCCAACGTCCTGACTTTC.

This chain joins TRBV9 and TRBJ2-1, with D possibly matching TRBD2 (6 bases). There are 17 residues in the CDR3. Trimming cost V 0 bases and J 10 bases, with 23 bases left between them. From germline, CDR1 is SGDLS and CDR2 YYNGEE. CDR3 region: CASSVVPDQPGGVEQFF. CDR3 coding DNA: TGTGCCAGCAGCGTAGTCCCCGATCAACCCGGGGGTGTAGAGCAGTTCTTC.

The V gene is TRBV18, the J gene TRBJ1-4; 8 bases agree with TRBD1. The CDR3 is made up of 14 amino acids. V gave up 2 bases and J gave up 5 bases; unmatched junction bases: 1. CDR1 and CDR2 from the germline V gene are KGHSH and LQKENI. The CDR3, as DNA: TGTGCCAGCTCACCAAGACAGGGGAATGAAAAACTGTTTTTT. It is translated as CASSPRQGNEKLFF. Variable domain in full (rest from reference TRBV18 and TRBJ1-4): NAGVMQNPRHLVRRRGQEARLRCSPMKGHSHVYWYRQLPEEGLKFMVYLQKENIIDESGMPKERFSAEFPKEGPSILRIQQVVRGDSAAYFCASSPRQGNEKLFFGSGTQLSVL.

The V gene is TRBV5-1, the J gene TRBJ2-1, with TRBD2 matching 7 bases. The CDR3 length is 15 residues. Germline CDR1 is SGHRS and CDR2 is YFSETQ. Trimming at V came to 2 bases and at J to 8 bases, leaving 10 bases not matched to a gene. The CDR3 region is CASSLLWDYNDEQFF. CDR3 sequence (DNA): TGCGCCAGCAGCTTACTATGGGACTACAATGATGAGCAGTTCTTC.

The rearrangement links TRBV9 to TRBJ2-5, with 7 bases aligning to TRBD2. The V gene end was trimmed by 4 bases and the J gene end by 5 bases; junction bases not matched to a gene: 14. Germline V CDR1 and CDR2: SGDLS, YYNGEE. This CDR3 is built from 16 residues. DNA of the CDR3: TGTGCCAGCAGCCCCCAGCGGGGTGGGCAAAGGGAGACCCAGTACTTC. Its translation: CASSPQRGGQRETQYF.

The chain employs TRBV20-1 and TRBJ2-7; 7 bases are a match to TRBD2. J was trimmed by 12 bases and V by 7 bases; bases with no gene match: 12. The V gene's germline CDR1 is DFQATT and CDR2 SNEGSKA (reference sequence). The CDR3 is 11 amino acids. CDR3 DNA sequence: TGCAGTGTCCCTCGGGGTCTAGCGGTGTACTTC. This codes for CSVPRGLAVYF.

J is TRBJ1-2 and V is TRBV27; no clear D gene. The germline CDR1 and CDR2 sequences are MNHEY and SMNVEV (reference sequence). V lost 3 bases, J lost 3 bases, and 14 bases lay in between. The CDR3 covers 15 residues. The CDR3 bases are TGTGCCAGCAGTTTCCGTGGAGATTACCACTATGGCTACACCTTC. Residues: CASSFRGDYHYGYTF.

This chain joins TRBV19 and TRBJ2-1, with TRBD2 identical over 11 bases. The V and J ends lost 8 bases and 4 bases, in that order; junction bases with no gene match: 16. The V gene's germline CDR1 is LNHDA and CDR2 SQIVND (reference sequence). This CDR3 contains 18 residues. The CDR3 DNA sequence: TGTGCCAGTTTTCCCCCTGCCGGTAGCGGGAGGGGGTACAATGAGCAGTTCTTC. This gives the protein CASFPPAGSGRGYNEQFF. The full variable domain, in which reference TRBV19 and TRBJ2-1 provide the parts outside the CDR3, is DGGITQSPKYLFRKEGQNVTLSCEQNLNHDAMYWYRQDPGQGLRLIYYSQIVNDFQKGDIAEGYSVSREKKESFPLTVTSAQKNPTAFYLCASFPPAGSGRGYNEQFFGPGTRLTVL.

This sequence joins TRBV27 and TRBJ1-4, with TRBD1 matching over 9 bases. The V and J ends lost 5 bases and 7 bases, in that order; junction bases with no gene match: 8. The CDR3 length is 15 residues. The germline V gene has CDR1 MNHEY and CDR2 SMNVEV (reference sequence). The CDR3 nucleotides are TGTGCCAGCAGTGAGTCCGGGACAGGGATTGAAAAACTGTTTTTT. The encoded protein is CASSESGTGIEKLFF.

The V and J genes are TRBV19 and TRBJ2-7, with 11 bases that match TRBD2. Germline V lookup: CDR1 LNHDA, CDR2 SQIVND (reference sequence). This CDR3 is built from 15 residues. V shed 3 bases and J 4 bases; nucleotides not matched to a gene: 5. CDR3 residues: CASSITSGSVYEQYF. The CDR3 bases are TGTGCCAGTAGTATCACTAGCGGGAGCGTATACGAGCAGTACTTC.

DNA of the CDR3: TGCGCCAGCAGCTTGGCTCTGACAGGTCTTCGGGGCTACACCTTC. Its protein product is CASSLALTGLRGYTF. The chain joins TRBV5-1 to TRBJ1-2, with D maybe TRBD1 (6 bases). The germline V gene encodes CDR1 SGHRS and CDR2 YFSETQ. This CDR3 is 15 amino acids long. V shed 0 bases and J shed 8 bases, with 17 bases lying between them.

This clone has just one count. The genes are TRBV12-5 and TRBJ2-3, with D tentatively TRBD2 (6 bases). Deletions cut 2 bases from V and 2 bases from J, with 8 bases between. Per germline, CDR1 LGHNT and CDR2 FRNRAP. The CDR3 extends over 14 amino acids. CDR3 residues: CASGLRGTTDTQYF. The DNA of the CDR3 is TGTGCTAGTGGTTTGCGGGGGACCACAGATACGCAGTATTTT. The variable domain in full, with the rest retrieved from reference TRBV12-5 and TRBJ2-3, is DARVTQTPRHKVTEMGQEVTMRCQPILGHNTVFWYRQTMMQGLELLAYFRNRAPLDDSGMPKDRFSAEMPDATLATLKIQPSEPRDSAVYFCASGLRGTTDTQYFGPGTRLTVL.

The chain carries TRBV15 and TRBJ2-1; maybe TRBD2 (5 bases). Per the germline V gene, CDR1 is LNHNV and CDR2 is YYDKDF (reference sequence). Between the trimmed V and J ends, which lost 1 base and 3 bases, there was a span of 10 bases. The CDR3 has 15 amino acids. DNA of the CDR3: TGTGCCACCAGCAGAGTTCCGAGCGGCTACAATGAGCAGTTCTTC. As protein: CATSRVPSGYNEQFF.

The chain carries TRBV5-1 and TRBJ1-2, with 7 bases aligning to TRBD1. The CDR3 has 16 residues. Germline values: CDR1 SGHRS, CDR2 YFSETQ. With V trimmed by 0 bases and J by 6 bases, 11 bases remained unmatched. The CDR3 sequence: CASSLGGVGQDDGYTF. CDR3 coding DNA: TGCGCCAGCAGCTTGGGCGGGGTAGGACAGGACGATGGCTACACCTTC.